These 14 T cell receptor beta chains came from one sample sequenced in a study of shared clonotypes between healthy human individuals. Here immunoSEQ multiplex PCR was the method, and the copy in TCRdb shows in-frame clones only, minus some. The table records 2,500,000 or so clones, approximately 93% of them present only once. Sample: naive CD4+ T cells from PBMCs. Subset here: CD45RA+ positively selected. The receptor set was obtained from a man younger than 35 in good health. Some clones in this sample may be carry-over from other donors' samples.

The chain couples TRBV6-4 to TRBJ2-2; no definite D call. Germline CDR1 and CDR2: MRHNA and SNTAGT. Trimming took off 6 bases at V and 6 bases at J, with 14 bases between the two ends. This CDR3 is built from 14 residues. CDR3 nucleotides: TGTGCCAGCAGCGACCGATTTCGATCCGGGGAGCTGTTTTTT. It is translated as CASSDRFRSGELFF.

The V and J genes are TRBV10-3 and TRBJ2-7, with a weak D call TRBD2 (5 bases). V dropped 4 bases and J dropped 2 bases, with 9 bases sitting between them. The CDR3 runs 13 residues. From germline, CDR1 is ENHRY and CDR2 SYGVKD. CDR3 protein: CAISARDTYEQYF. CDR3 nucleotide sequence: TGTGCCATCAGTGCCCGGGATACCTACGAGCAGTACTTC.

The chain links TRBV6-1 to TRBJ2-7; 10 bases are a match to TRBD2. The V segment lost 10 bases and the J segment 4 bases; nucleotides outside the gene matches: 10. The CDR3 covers 14 residues. The germline gives CDR1 MNHNS, CDR2 SASEGT. The CDR3, as DNA: TGTGCCACCACGGCGGGGACTAGCGAATACGAGCAGTACTTC. Translation gives CATTAGTSEYEQYF.

V is TRBV5-8 and J is TRBJ2-5, with TRBD1 matching 9 bases. TRBJ2-7 explains the end of the DNA better; the J call may be wrong. The CDR3 extends over 14 amino acids. Germline V gives CDR1 SGHTS, CDR2 YDEGEE. The CDR3 here is CASRLGQGFHEQYF. The DNA for the CDR3 is TGTGCCAGCAGGCTGGGACAGGGCTTCCACGAGCAGTACTTC.

This sequence joins TRBV9 and TRBJ1-5; 9 positions match TRBD1. This CDR3 has 17 amino acids. V lost 7 bases to trimming and J lost 2 bases; unmatched junction nucleotides: 13. Germline V gives CDR1 SGDLS, CDR2 YYNGEE. CDR3 sequence reads: CASGACRGQGRNQPQHF. The CDR3 DNA reads TGTGCCAGCGGCGCGTGTCGGGGACAGGGCCGCAATCAGCCCCAGCATTTT. The entire variable domain, with the rest obtained from reference TRBV9 and TRBJ1-5, is as follows: DSGVTQTPKHLITATGQRVTLRCSPRSGDLSVYWYQQSLDQGLQFLIQYYNGEERAKGNILERFSAQQFPDLHSELNLSSLELGDSALYFCASGACRGQGRNQPQHFGDGTRLSIL.

V gene TRBV5-4 combines with J gene TRBJ2-3; 8 nucleotides line up with TRBD2. The germline CDR1 and CDR2 sequences are SGHNT and YYREEE (reference sequence). The CDR3 has 17 residues. J was trimmed by 4 bases and V by 0 bases; bases with no gene match: 10. CDR3 region: CASSLGPSGSNPDTQYF. CDR3 coding DNA: TGTGCCAGCAGCTTGGGGCCTAGCGGGTCGAATCCAGATACGCAGTATTTT.

A few counts support this clone. Other DNA sequences in this specimen translate into the identical CDR3. The chain uses TRBV5-1 and TRBJ1-1; D unclear. The germline V and J ends were trimmed by 8 bases and 1 base, with 9 bases remaining between them. The CDR3 covers 12 residues. CDR1 and CDR2 from the germline V gene are SGHRS and YFSETQ. Written as DNA, the CDR3 is TGCGCCAGTTCCCCGGGGAACACTGAAGCTTTCTTT. Its translation: CASSPGNTEAFF.

This sequence joins TRBV28 and TRBJ1-3; D gene unclear. Trimming removed 2 bases from V and 2 bases from J, with 10 bases in between. This CDR3 has 15 residues. CDR1 and CDR2 (germline): MDHEN, SYDVKM. The CDR3 nucleotides read TGTGCCAGCAGTTTAAGGAAGATAACTGGAAACACCATATATTTT. Protein: CASSLRKITGNTIYF.

A word on this clone: Other DNA sequences in this specimen translate into the identical CDR3. The chain carries TRBV5-1 and TRBJ2-7; 11 bases are shared with TRBD2. Trimming took 3 bases from V and 2 from J; bases not matched to a gene: 4. Germline V gives CDR1 SGHRS, CDR2 YFSETQ. CDR3 length: 15 amino acids. The CDR3 here is CASSYGLAGPYEQYF. DNA of the CDR3: TGCGCCAGCAGCTACGGACTAGCGGGTCCCTACGAGCAGTACTTC.

The genes are TRBV28 and TRBJ1-2; no clear D. The CDR3 sequence is 16 residues long. CDR1 is MDHEN, CDR2 SYDVKM, per germline. V gave up 6 bases and J gave up 8 bases, with 25 bases separating them. The CDR3 reads CASSTAVQTRSGGYTF. CDR3 coding DNA: TGTGCCAGCAGCACAGCGGTACAAACCCGATCGGGGGGCTACACCTTC.

The V gene is TRBV6-6, the J gene TRBJ1-5; TRBD1 might be the D (5 bases). Trimming pared 6 bases from V and 7 bases from J, leaving 22 bases between. Germline CDR1 reads MNHNY; CDR2 reads SVGAGI (reference sequence). This CDR3 has 16 residues. CDR3 DNA sequence: TGTGCCAGCAGCCAAGGGGTCGGGGGGTCCAACCAGCCCCAGCATTTT. This sequence encodes CASSQGVGGSNQPQHF.

This chain links TRBV6-1 with TRBJ2-2; the match to TRBD2 covers 10 bases. V lost 10 bases, J lost 6 bases, and 8 bases stayed unmatched. CDR1 is MNHNS and CDR2 is SASEGT in the germline V gene. There are 14 residues in the CDR3. The CDR3 protein is CATTGTSVPGELFF. In DNA, the CDR3 is TGTGCCACGACCGGGACTAGCGTCCCCGGGGAGCTGTTTTTT.

The CDR3 sequence: CASSPNRDIPYEQYF. Here the CDR3 DNA reads TGTGCCAGCTCACCCAACCGGGACATTCCCTACGAGCAGTACTTC. V is TRBV18 and J is TRBJ2-7; TRBD1 might be the D (6 bases). This CDR3 is built from 15 residues. V lost 3 bases to trimming and J lost 2 bases, with 14 bases between them. From germline, CDR1 is KGHSH and CDR2 LQKENI.

V is TRBV6-5 and J is TRBJ2-3; 8 nucleotides agree with TRBD2. The V and J ends lost 11 bases and 3 bases, in that order; junction bases with no gene match: 10. The germline CDR1 and CDR2 sequences are MNHEY and SVGAGI. The CDR3 is made up of 14 amino acids. CDR3 region: CAHAAGGQTDTQYF. In DNA form, the CDR3 reads TGTGCCCACGCGGCGGGAGGTCAGACAGATACGCAGTATTTT.